This passage covers 24 T cell receptor beta chains from one sample sequenced in a study of T-cell memory formation after mild COVID-19. TCRdb re-analysed the 5' RACE reads in MiXCR, keeping a single row per CDR3 protein. This sample carries about 140,000 distinct CDR3 sequences, less than 20% of them seen once, and the ten largest clones take approximately 2.3%. Sample: PBMCs or a T cell subset sorted from them (not recorded which). Source of these receptors: an adult woman who had mild COVID-19 (a few samples of this study predate the infection). Cell type and time point are not known.

The V gene is TRBV9, the J gene TRBJ2-1; the match to TRBD1 covers 10 bases. This CDR3 contains 18 residues. Trimming removed 3 bases from V and 8 bases from J; junction bases left unmatched: 17. Germline CDR1 is SGDLS and CDR2 is YYNGEE. CDR3 sequence reads: CASSEAGQGSNETHEQFF. In nucleotides, the CDR3 is TGTGCCAGCAGCGAAGCGGGACAGGGGTCCAACGAAACCCATGAGCAGTTCTTC.

The rearrangement joins TRBV11-2 to TRBJ2-1, with D perhaps TRBD1 (6 bases). Deletions cut 5 bases from V and 10 bases from J, with 21 bases between. Germline V lookup: CDR1 SGHAT, CDR2 FQNNGV. The CDR3 totals 15 residues. The CDR3 bases are TGTGCCAGCAGCCGCAGGATGGGGGCACGGGGCGAGCAGTTCTTC. Translation: CASSRRMGARGEQFF.

This clonotype was picked up a small number of times. The chain carries TRBV20-1 and TRBJ2-4, with D perhaps matching TRBD2 (6 bases). Germline loops: CDR1 DFQATT, CDR2 SNEGSKA (reference sequence). CDR3 length: 14 residues. V dropped 0 bases and J dropped 7 bases, with 13 bases sitting between them. CDR3 sequence (DNA): TGCAGTGCTAGAGACGGGAGTAGAAAGAACATTCAGTACTTC. Translated: CSARDGSRKNIQYF.

This clonotype was counted only a few times. The chain employs TRBV12-3 or TRBV12-4 and TRBJ2-3, with 14 bases fitting TRBD2. The CDR3 spans 19 residues. V dropped 6 bases and J dropped 0; count of bases not matched to a gene: 11. Here the CDR3 reads CASSVGLAGGPASTDTQYF. The CDR3 DNA is TGTGCCAGCAGCGTTGGACTAGCGGGGGGCCCGGCTAGCACAGATACGCAGTATTTT.

This rearrangement joins TRBV7-9 to TRBJ2-1, with unresolved D. The V and J ends lost 5 bases and 2 bases respectively, with 7 bases between them. Germline assignment: CDR1 SEHNR and CDR2 FQNEAQ (reference sequence). This CDR3 has 13 amino acids. Written as DNA, the CDR3 is TGTGCCAGCAGCCGTGGGGCCTACAATGAGCAGTTCTTC. This gives the protein CASSRGAYNEQFF.

This chain joins TRBV15 and TRBJ2-7; 9 bases agree with TRBD1. Looked up from germline, CDR1 is LNHNV and CDR2 is YYDKDF (reference sequence). After removal of 0 bases from V and 4 bases from J, the junction contained 4 bases not matched to a gene. The CDR3 runs to 15 residues. CDR3 loop: CATSRDPTGGYEQYF. CDR3 bases: TGTGCCACCAGCAGAGACCCGACAGGGGGGTACGAGCAGTACTTC.

This clonotype was found a few times. The chain links TRBV5-1 to TRBJ1-1; 7 nucleotides agree with TRBD1. V dropped 4 bases and J dropped 0; count of bases not matched to a gene: 6. The CDR3 spans 15 residues. Germline loops: CDR1 SGHRS, CDR2 YFSETQ. The CDR3 sequence: CASSRQGSLNTEAFF. The DNA of the CDR3 is TGCGCCAGCAGCCGACAGGGAAGCCTGAACACTGAAGCTTTCTTT.

The chain couples TRBV20-1 to TRBJ2-3; 7 bases fit TRBD2. The CDR3 extends over 17 amino acids. J was trimmed by 6 bases and V by 6 bases; bases with no gene match: 21. Germline CDR1 and CDR2: DFQATT and SNEGSKA (reference sequence). As DNA, the CDR3 is TGCAGTGCGGAACTAGCGTTCGTAAGGTCCCCGGCGGATACGCAGTATTTT. Translated: CSAELAFVRSPADTQYF.

This chain joins TRBV5-1 and TRBJ2-1, with D tentatively TRBD2 (5 bases). V lost 1 base, J lost 1 base, and 6 bases lay in between. Germline V gives CDR1 SGHRS, CDR2 YFSETQ. There are 14 residues in the CDR3. DNA for the CDR3: TGCGCCAGCAGCTTGCCGGGGTCCTACAATGAGCAGTTCTTC. Its protein is CASSLPGSYNEQFF.

This clonotype was detected a few times. This chain uses TRBV7-2 with TRBJ2-1, with 11 bases lining up with TRBD2. The V and J ends lost 4 bases and 6 bases, in that order; junction bases with no gene match: 14. Germline CDR1 reads SGHTA; CDR2 reads FQGNSA. The CDR3 is 18 residues long. CDR3: CASSSSPTSGRFGNEQFF. The CDR3 nucleotides are TGTGCCAGCAGCTCCTCCCCAACTAGCGGGAGATTTGGCAATGAGCAGTTCTTC.

CDR3 residues: CASSIRGESYNEQFF. CDR3 sequence (DNA): TGTGCCAGTAGTATACGGGGTGAGTCCTACAATGAGCAGTTCTTC. V and J are TRBV19 and TRBJ2-1; the D gene is possibly TRBD2 (5 bases). The V end lost 2 bases, the J end lost 1 base, and 9 bases lay between the germline ends. Germline-derived CDR1 and CDR2 are LNHDA and SQIVND (reference sequence). CDR3 length: 15 amino acids.

This clonotype was counted only a few times. The chain joins TRBV29-1 to TRBJ2-1, with TRBD2 as a possible D gene (7 bases). Germline V gene lookup returns CDR1 SQVTM and CDR2 ANQGSEA. The CDR3 has 17 amino acids. V lost 6 bases to trimming and J lost 8 bases, with 29 bases between them. CDR3 in DNA: TGCAGCGTCCCGGGGCGATCACGGGGGGCCTTGGACCATGAGCAGTTCTTC. Its translation is CSVPGRSRGALDHEQFF.

This clonotype was seen ten or more times. The V gene is TRBV7-9, the J gene TRBJ2-5, with D hard to call. V dropped 2 bases and J dropped 3 bases, with 4 bases sitting between them. This CDR3 has 12 amino acids. CDR1 SEHNR and CDR2 FQNEAQ come from the germline V gene (reference sequence). The CDR3 DNA is TGTGCCAGCAGCTTAATCGAAGAGACCCAGTACTTC. Protein: CASSLIEETQYF.

The genes are TRBV7-9 and TRBJ1-1, with 7 bases matching TRBD1. The germline CDR1 and CDR2 sequences are SEHNR and FQNEAQ (reference sequence). This CDR3 has 13 amino acids. With V trimmed by 8 bases and J by 6 bases, 9 bases remained unmatched. CDR3 sequence: CASSITGVAEAFF. The CDR3 region has the DNA TGTGCCAGCTCCATAACAGGGGTTGCTGAAGCTTTCTTT.

The V and J genes are TRBV30 and TRBJ2-2, with 10 bases identical to TRBD2. CDR3 length: 11 residues. CDR1 and CDR2 (germline): GTSNPN, SVGIG (reference sequence). Trimming cost V 8 bases and J 13 bases; bases outside gene matches: 7. The CDR3 DNA reads as TGTGCCCTCGTAGCGGGAGGTGGGCTGTTTTTT. Translated, it gives CALVAGGGLFF.

V is TRBV24-1 and J is TRBJ2-2; TRBD2 might be the D (6 bases). The length of the CDR3 is 15 residues. Trimming pared 6 bases from V and 5 bases from J, leaving 15 bases between. Per germline, CDR1 KGHDR and CDR2 SFDVKD. CDR3: CATSQDGRRTGELFF. The CDR3 bases are TGTGCCACCAGTCAGGACGGGAGACGGACCGGGGAGCTGTTTTTT.

The V call is TRBV27, the J call TRBJ1-6, with D possibly matching TRBD1 (5 bases). Trimming took 8 bases from V and 8 from J, leaving 16 bases between them. Germline lookup yields CDR1 MNHEY and CDR2 SMNVEV (reference sequence). CDR3 length: 14 residues. CDR3 amino acids: CASLTSVGHSPLHF. The CDR3 region has the DNA TGTGCCAGCCTAACGTCCGTGGGGCATTCACCCCTCCACTTT.

This clonotype was recorded a few times. The chain employs TRBV12-3 or TRBV12-4 and TRBJ1-2; 7 bases line up with TRBD1. V trimming: 6 bases; J trimming: 3 bases; junction bases outside the gene matches: 10. The CDR3 consists of 15 residues. CDR3 nucleotides: TGTGCCAGCAGGCCCAACAGGGGTTCGGACTATGGCTACACCTTC. Residues: CASRPNRGSDYGYTF.

The chain employs TRBV6-5 and TRBJ1-1; D gene uncertain. The CDR3 covers 13 residues. V shed 6 bases and J shed 0 bases, with 8 bases lying between them. Germline assignment: CDR1 MNHEY and CDR2 SVGAGI. In nucleotides, the CDR3 is TGTGCCAGCAGGGGCCCCATGAACACTGAAGCTTTCTTT. Its protein is CASRGPMNTEAFF.

This clonotype was seen a handful of times. The chain recombines TRBV2 with TRBJ2-3, with D tentatively TRBD1 (6 bases). Germline-derived CDR1 and CDR2 are SNHLY and FYNNEI. The V gene lost 7 bases and the J gene lost 4 bases, with 15 bases spanning the gap. CDR3 size: 14 residues. For the CDR3, the DNA is TGTGCCAGCACACAGGGAGTTTTTGCAGATACGCAGTATTTT. It specifies CASTQGVFADTQYF.

This clonotype occurred a few times. The CDR3 sequence: CATSRDWGDEQYF. The CDR3 nucleotides are TGTGCCACCAGCCGGGATTGGGGGGACGAGCAGTACTTC. The chain combines TRBV6-2 or TRBV6-3 with TRBJ2-7, with D maybe TRBD2 (6 bases). Germline CDR1 MNHEY, CDR2 SVGEGT. V was clipped by 10 bases and J by 5 bases, with 18 bases between them. The CDR3 extends over 13 amino acids.

This clonotype was seen repeatedly, ten times or more. The genes are TRBV7-2 and TRBJ2-1, with TRBD2 as a possible D gene (5 bases). The CDR3 totals 12 residues. Looked up from germline, CDR1 is SGHTA and CDR2 is FQGNSA. V lost 3 bases, J lost 10 bases, and 10 bases lay in between. The DNA for the CDR3 is TGTGCCAGCAGCTTCCGGGGTCCGGAGCAGTTCTTC. Its protein product is CASSFRGPEQFF.

This clonotype was counted between two and nine times. This sequence joins TRBV6-5 and TRBJ2-5, with D perhaps being TRBD1 or TRBD2 (6 bases each). CDR3 length: 15 amino acids. Germline lookup yields CDR1 MNHEY and CDR2 SVGAGI. The V gene lost 2 bases and the J gene lost 4 bases, with 14 bases spanning the gap. In DNA form, the CDR3 reads TGTGCCAGCAGTTACGGAACTAGCAGGGGAGAGACCCAGTACTTC. Its protein is CASSYGTSRGETQYF.

The chain combines TRBV20-1 with TRBJ2-2; 8 bases agree with TRBD2. CDR1 is DFQATT and CDR2 is SNEGSKA in the germline V gene (reference sequence). V lost 0 bases, J lost 3 bases, and 6 bases stayed unmatched. The CDR3 totals 16 residues. CDR3 loop: CSARDRERGYTGELFF. The CDR3, as DNA: TGCAGTGCTAGAGATCGGGAGCGGGGGTACACCGGGGAGCTGTTTTTT.